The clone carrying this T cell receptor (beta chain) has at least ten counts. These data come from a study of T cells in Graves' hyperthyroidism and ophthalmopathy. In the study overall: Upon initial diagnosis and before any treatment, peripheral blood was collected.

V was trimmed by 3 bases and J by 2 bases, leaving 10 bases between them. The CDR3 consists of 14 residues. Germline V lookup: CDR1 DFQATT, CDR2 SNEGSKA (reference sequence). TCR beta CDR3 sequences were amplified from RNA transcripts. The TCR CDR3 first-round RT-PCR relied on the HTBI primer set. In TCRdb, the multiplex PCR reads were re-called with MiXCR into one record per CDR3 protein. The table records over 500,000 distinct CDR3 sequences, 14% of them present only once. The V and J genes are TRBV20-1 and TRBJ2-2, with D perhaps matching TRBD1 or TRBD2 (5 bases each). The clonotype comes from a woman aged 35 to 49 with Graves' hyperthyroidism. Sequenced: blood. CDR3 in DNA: TGCAGTGCTAGGAGGGACGGCAACACCGGGGAGCTGTTTTTT. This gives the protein CSARRDGNTGELFF.